The T cell receptor (beta chain) under discussion was sequenced for a study of HIV-infected patients and healthy controls. TCRdb used MiXCR to reprocess the 5' RACE reads, holding one entry per CDR3 protein. The sample gives 55,000 to 70,000 distinct CDR3 sequences, under 25% of which show up once; about 1.3% is in the top ten. There are 11 residues in the CDR3. The ends were cut back, 4 bases at V and 4 bases at J, with 5 bases in the middle. The V gene's germline CDR1 is SGHNT and CDR2 YYREEE (reference sequence). The specimen sequenced was CD4+ T cells from blood. The source of this sequence is a human donor in good health. The V call is TRBV5-4, the J call TRBJ1-1, with D maybe TRBD1 (5 bases). The CDR3 DNA is TGTGCCAGCAGCGGGGGCACTGAAGCTTTCTTT. It specifies CASSGGTEAFF.